The present T cell receptor beta chain was sequenced within a study of blood T cell repertoires in COVID-19. Study members were between roughly 18 and 100 years old and lived in about two dozen US regions. V lost 1 base and J 7 bases, leaving 7 bases between the germline ends. The germline gives CDR1 LGHDT, CDR2 YNNKEL (reference sequence). CDR3 length equals 12 residues. Sequencing used immunoSEQ multiplex PCR; TCRdb keeps in-frame clones, though not all of them. The table lists some 260,000 clones, 75% to 95% of them singletons. Material: PBMCs or T cells enriched from blood (not recorded which). The clonotype comes from a woman between 18 and 29 years old who had recovered from COVID-19. This sequence joins TRBV3-1 (or the pseudogene TRBV3-2) and TRBJ1-2; the D is unclear. The CDR3 protein is CASSQAVRGYTF. The CDR3, as DNA: TGTGCCAGCAGCCAAGCGGTTCGTGGCTACACCTTC.